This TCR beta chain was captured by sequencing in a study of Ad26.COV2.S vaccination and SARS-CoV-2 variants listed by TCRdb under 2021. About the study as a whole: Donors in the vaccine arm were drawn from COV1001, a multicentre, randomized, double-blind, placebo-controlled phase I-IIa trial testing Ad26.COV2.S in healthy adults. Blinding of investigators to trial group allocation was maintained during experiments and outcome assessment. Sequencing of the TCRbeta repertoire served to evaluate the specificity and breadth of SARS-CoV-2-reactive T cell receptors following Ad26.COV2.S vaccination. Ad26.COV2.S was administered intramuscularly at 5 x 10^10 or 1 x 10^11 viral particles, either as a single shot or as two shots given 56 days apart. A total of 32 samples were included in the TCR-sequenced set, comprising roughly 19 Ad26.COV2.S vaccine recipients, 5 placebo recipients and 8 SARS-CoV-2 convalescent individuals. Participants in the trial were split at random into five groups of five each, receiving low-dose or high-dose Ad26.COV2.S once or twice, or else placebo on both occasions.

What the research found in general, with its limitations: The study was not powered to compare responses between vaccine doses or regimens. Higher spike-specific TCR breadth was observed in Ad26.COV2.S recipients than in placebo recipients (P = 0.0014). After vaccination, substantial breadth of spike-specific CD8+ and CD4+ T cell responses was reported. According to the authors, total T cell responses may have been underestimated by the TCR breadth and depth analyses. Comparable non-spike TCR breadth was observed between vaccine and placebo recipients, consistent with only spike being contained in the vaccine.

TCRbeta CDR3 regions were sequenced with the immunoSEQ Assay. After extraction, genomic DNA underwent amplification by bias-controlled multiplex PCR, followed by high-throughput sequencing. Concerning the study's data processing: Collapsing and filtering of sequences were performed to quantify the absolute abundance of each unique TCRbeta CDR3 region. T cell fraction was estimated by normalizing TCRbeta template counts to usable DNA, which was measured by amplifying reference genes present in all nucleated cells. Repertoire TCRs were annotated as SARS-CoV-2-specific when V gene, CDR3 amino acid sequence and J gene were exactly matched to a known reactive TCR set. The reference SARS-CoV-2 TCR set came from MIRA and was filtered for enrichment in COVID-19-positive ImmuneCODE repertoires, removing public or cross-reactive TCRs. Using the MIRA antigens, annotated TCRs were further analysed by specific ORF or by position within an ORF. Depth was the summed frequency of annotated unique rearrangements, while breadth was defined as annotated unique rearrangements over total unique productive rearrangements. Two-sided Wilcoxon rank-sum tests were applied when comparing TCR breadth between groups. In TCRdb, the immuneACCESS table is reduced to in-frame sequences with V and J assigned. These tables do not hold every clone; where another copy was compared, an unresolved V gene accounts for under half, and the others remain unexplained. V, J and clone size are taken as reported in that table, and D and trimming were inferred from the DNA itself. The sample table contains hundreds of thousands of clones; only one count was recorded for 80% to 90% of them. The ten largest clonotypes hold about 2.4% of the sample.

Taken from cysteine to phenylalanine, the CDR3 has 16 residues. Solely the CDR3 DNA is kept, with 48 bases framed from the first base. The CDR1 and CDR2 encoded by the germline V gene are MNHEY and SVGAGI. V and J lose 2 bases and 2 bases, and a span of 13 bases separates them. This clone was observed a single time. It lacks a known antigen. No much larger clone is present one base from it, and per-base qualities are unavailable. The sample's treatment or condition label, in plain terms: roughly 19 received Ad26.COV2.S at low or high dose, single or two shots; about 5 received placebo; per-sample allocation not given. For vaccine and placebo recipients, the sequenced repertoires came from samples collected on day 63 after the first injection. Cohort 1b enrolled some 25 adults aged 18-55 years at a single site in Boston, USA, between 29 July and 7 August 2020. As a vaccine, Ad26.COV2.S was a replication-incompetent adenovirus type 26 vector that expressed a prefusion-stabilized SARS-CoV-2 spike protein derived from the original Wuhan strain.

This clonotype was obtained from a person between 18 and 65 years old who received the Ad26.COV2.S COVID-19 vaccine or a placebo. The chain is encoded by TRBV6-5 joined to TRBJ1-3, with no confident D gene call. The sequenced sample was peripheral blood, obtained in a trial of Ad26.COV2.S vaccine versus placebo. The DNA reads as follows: TGTGCCAGCAGTTACCAAATCCTTCCTACTGGAAACACCATATATTTT. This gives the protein CASSYQILPTGNTIYF.